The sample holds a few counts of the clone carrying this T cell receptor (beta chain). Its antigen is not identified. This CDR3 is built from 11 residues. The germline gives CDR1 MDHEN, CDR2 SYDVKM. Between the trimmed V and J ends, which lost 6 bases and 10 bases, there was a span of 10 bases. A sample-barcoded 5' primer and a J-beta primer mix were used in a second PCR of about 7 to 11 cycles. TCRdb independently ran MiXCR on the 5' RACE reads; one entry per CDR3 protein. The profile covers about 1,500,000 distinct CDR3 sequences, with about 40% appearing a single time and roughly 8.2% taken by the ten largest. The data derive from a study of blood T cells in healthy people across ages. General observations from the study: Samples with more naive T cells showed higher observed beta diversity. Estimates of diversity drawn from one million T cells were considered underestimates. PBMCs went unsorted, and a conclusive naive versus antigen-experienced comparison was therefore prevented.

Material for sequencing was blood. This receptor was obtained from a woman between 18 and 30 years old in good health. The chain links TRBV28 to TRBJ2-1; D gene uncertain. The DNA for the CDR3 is TGTGCCAGCAGGGGAACCGTAGAGCAGTTCTTC. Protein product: CASRGTVEQFF.